Listed below are T cell receptor beta chains from one sample, sequenced in a study of cytomegalovirus exposure and HLA in healthy donors. Repertoires were generated with immunoSEQ multiplex PCR, while TCRdb's copy carries only in-frame clones and drops some. The sample includes 50,000 to 70,000 clones, less than 65% of them seen just once. Sequenced input: PBMCs. The receptors were gathered from a young man in good health and CMV-seronegative. Each CDR3 is given with its conserved first and last residue. D genes are given only for firm matches. Size tells how often a clone was seen (once, few, many) or the class of an expanded clone, and some rows leave it out.

clone_size j_call v_call d_call cdr3_aa cdr3_nt
- TRBJ1-5 TRBV2 - CASTVQGQPQHF TGTGCCAGCACGGTTCAGGGTCAGCCCCAGCATTTT
once TRBJ2-3 TRBV6-5 TRBD1 CASSSVRGRTDTQYF TGTGCCAGCAGTTCGGTGAGGGGGCGGACAGATACGCAGTATTTT
few TRBJ2-7 TRBV5-1 - CASSLWGVSSYEQYF TGCGCCAGCAGCTTGTGGGGGGTAAGCTCCTACGAGCAGTACTTC
- TRBJ2-3 TRBV2 TRBD2 CASSGATSGYTDTQYF TGTGCCAGCAGTGGGGCAACTAGCGGGTACACAGATACGCAGTATTTT
- TRBJ1-6 TRBV6-5 - CASALDSYNSPLHF TGTGCCAGCGCCCTGGACAGTTATAATTCACCCCTCCACTTT
- TRBJ2-7 TRBV7-9 - CASSQFPEDEQYF TGTGCCAGCAGCCAGTTCCCGGAGGACGAGCAGTACTTC
- TRBJ2-2 TRBV4-2 - CASSQGTARRELFF TGTGCCAGCAGCCAAGGGACAGCTCGCCGGGAGCTGTTTTTT
- TRBJ2-1 TRBV11-3 TRBD2 CASSLLAGAGNEQFF TGTGCCAGCAGCTTACTAGCGGGGGCAGGAAATGAGCAGTTCTTC
- TRBJ2-1 TRBV6-5 - CASSSTGDYNEQFF TGTGCCAGCAGTTCAACGGGGGACTACAATGAGCAGTTCTTC
- TRBJ2-2 TRBV5-1 TRBD1 CASSLRTGGTGELFF TGCGCCAGCAGCTTGCGGACAGGCGGCACCGGGGAGCTGTTTTTT
few TRBJ2-7 TRBV4-2 TRBD2 CASSQSGAGAYEQYF TGTGCCAGCAGCCAAAGCGGTGCGGGAGCCTACGAGCAGTACTTC
few TRBJ1-1 TRBV15 TRBD1 CATSGRQGPSTEAFF TGTGCCACCAGCGGAAGACAGGGACCGAGCACTGAAGCTTTCTTT
- TRBJ2-5 TRBV18 TRBD1 CASSPRTGTETQYF TGTGCCAGCTCACCGCGGACAGGGACGGAGACCCAGTACTTC
few TRBJ2-1 TRBV11-3 - CASSLDISEQFF TGTGCCAGCAGCTTAGATATTAGTGAGCAGTTCTTC
few TRBJ1-1 TRBV6-1 - CASRQGLMNTEAFF TGTGCCAGCAGGCAGGGCCTCATGAACACTGAAGCTTTCTTT
- TRBJ2-3 TRBV5-1 - CASSEERGDTQYF TGCGCCAGCAGCGAAGAGAGGGGGGATACGCAGTATTTT
- TRBJ2-1 TRBV15 TRBD2 CATSSGSGDNEQFF TGTGCCACCAGCAGCGGTAGCGGGGACAATGAGCAGTTCTTC
- TRBJ1-1 TRBV19 - CASSPGFQNTEAFF TGTGCCAGTAGTCCAGGGTTTCAGAACACTGAAGCTTTCTTT
- TRBJ2-3 TRBV6-6 - CASTFTSELYF TGTGCCAGCACCTTCACCTCCGAGTTGTATTTT
- TRBJ1-2 TRBV30 TRBD1 CAWSITGANYGYTF TGTGCCTGGAGTATTACAGGGGCTAACTATGGCTACACCTTC
- TRBJ2-2 TRBV30 - CAWSVSDTGELFF TGTGCCTGGAGTGTTTCCGACACCGGGGAGCTGTTTTTT
- TRBJ1-3 TRBV2 - CASSPGHSSGNTIYF TGTGCCAGCAGCCCCGGACACAGCTCTGGAAACACCATATATTTT
- TRBJ1-5 TRBV12-2 - CASPQDNQPQHF TGTGCAAGTCCACAGGACAATCAGCCCCAGCATTTT
- TRBJ1-1 TRBV2 TRBD1 CASSGDRGREAFF TGTGCCAGCAGTGGGGACAGGGGGCGTGAAGCTTTCTTT
- TRBJ2-3 TRBV5-8 TRBD2 CASSSGLAGTDTQYF TGTGCCAGCAGCTCGGGACTAGCGGGTACAGATACGCAGTATTTT
- TRBJ2-5 TRBV29-1 TRBD2 CSAFRPTSGETQYF TGCAGCGCCTTCCGCCCGACTAGCGGGGAGACCCAGTACTTC
- TRBJ1-5 TRBV9 TRBD1 CASSVDGTGGQPQHF TGTGCCAGCAGCGTAGATGGGACAGGGGGCCAGCCCCAGCATTTT
- TRBJ1-2 TRBV7-2 - CASSPGDYGYTF TGTGCCAGCAGTCCAGGGGACTATGGCTACACCTTC
- TRBJ2-5 TRBV11-2 TRBD2 CASSLRGASGVQETQYF TGTGCCAGCAGCTTGCGGGGTGCTAGCGGGGTCCAAGAGACCCAGTACTTC
- TRBJ2-7 TRBV2 - CASTTGREVHEQYF TGTGCCAGCACCACTGGCAGGGAGGTTCACGAGCAGTACTTC
- TRBJ2-7 TRBV9 - CASSVAQTGSSYEQYF TGTGCCAGCAGCGTAGCCCAGACAGGAAGCTCCTACGAGCAGTACTTC
- TRBJ1-4 TRBV6-1 TRBD1 CASSTGQGNEKLFF TGTGCCAGCAGTACCGGACAGGGTAATGAAAAACTGTTTTTT
- TRBJ2-1 TRBV7-8 TRBD1 CASSIRQGGYNEQFF TGTGCCAGCAGCATCAGACAGGGGGGATACAATGAGCAGTTCTTC
- TRBJ2-7 TRBV15 - CATSRELGTSGYEQYF TGTGCCACCAGCAGAGAATTGGGGACAAGCGGCTACGAGCAGTACTTC
- TRBJ2-5 TRBV7-2 TRBD2 CASRPTSGQETQYF TGTGCCAGCAGACCTACTAGCGGACAAGAGACCCAGTACTTC
once TRBJ2-2 TRBV7-6 - CASRESTGELFF TGTGCCAGCAGGGAGAGCACCGGGGAGCTGTTTTTT
- TRBJ2-2 TRBV2 - CASTLGSTGELFF TGTGCCAGCACACTAGGCTCCACCGGGGAGCTGTTTTTT
few TRBJ2-7 TRBV6-6 TRBD1 CASRHTGGLGEQYF TGTGCCAGCAGACACACAGGGGGTTTGGGAGAGCAGTACTTC
once TRBJ2-7 TRBV6-5 - CASADGREQYF TGTGCCAGCGCTGATGGGCGCGAGCAGTACTTC
few TRBJ1-1 TRBV9 - CASSVAGVRNTEAFF TGTGCCAGCAGCGTAGCGGGGGTCAGGAACACTGAAGCTTTCTTT
few TRBJ1-2 TRBV9 TRBD1 CASSSTGDRSYGYTF TGTGCCAGCAGCTCTACAGGGGACCGGAGCTATGGCTACACCTTC
- TRBJ2-7 TRBV4-1 - CASSQDPLAVEQYF TGCGCCAGCAGCCAAGACCCCCTAGCTGTCGAGCAGTACTTC
- TRBJ1-2 TRBV19 - CASSSGTNYGYTF TGTGCCAGTAGTTCCGGGACAAATTATGGCTACACCTTC
- TRBJ1-5 TRBV15 - CATSGAGRNQPQHF TGTGCCACCAGCGGGGCAGGACGAAATCAGCCCCAGCATTTT
once TRBJ1-1 TRBV6-5 - CASSVYKGTNTEAFF TGTGCCAGCAGTGTGTACAAGGGGACTAACACTGAAGCTTTCTTT
- TRBJ2-1 TRBV6-1 - CASRRTVYQVDEQFF TGTGCCAGCAGGAGGACAGTCTATCAGGTTGATGAGCAGTTCTTC
- TRBJ1-2 TRBV6-1 TRBD1 CASSDTGGYGYTF TGTGCCAGCAGCGATACAGGGGGCTATGGCTACACCTTC
- TRBJ2-7 TRBV4-1 - CASSRDEVSYEQYF TGCGCCAGCAGCCGCGACGAGGTTAGCTACGAGCAGTACTTC
few TRBJ1-2 TRBV20-1 - CSATPNYGYTF TGCAGTGCTACCCCAAACTATGGCTACACCTTC
- TRBJ1-4 TRBV4-1 - CASSQDGGDNEKLFF TGCGCCAGCAGCCAAGATGGGGGGGATAATGAAAAACTGTTTTTT
- TRBJ1-1 TRBV19 - CASSIPHRAVGAFF TGTGCCAGTAGTATCCCACACCGCGCGGTTGGAGCTTTCTTT
- TRBJ2-1 TRBV7-9 - CASSLGAGEEFF TGTGCCAGCAGCTTAGGCGCCGGGGAAGAGTTCTTC
- TRBJ2-7 TRBV5-1 TRBD1 CASSSKTDRHSYEQYF TGCGCCAGCAGCTCCAAGACGGACAGGCATTCCTACGAGCAGTACTTC
- TRBJ1-1 TRBV7-7 TRBD1 CASSPWTGTNTEAFF TGTGCCAGCAGCCCCTGGACAGGGACGAACACTGAAGCTTTCTTT
- TRBJ2-7 TRBV6-5 - CASSYFPGSYEQYF TGTGCCAGCAGTTACTTTCCAGGGTCTTACGAGCAGTACTTC
- TRBJ2-2 TRBV25-1 - CASSDGGFTGELFF TGTGCCAGCAGTGACGGAGGATTTACCGGGGAGCTGTTTTTT
once TRBJ2-5 TRBV5-4 TRBD2 CASSSGGRADETQYF TGTGCCAGCAGCAGTGGAGGGAGGGCGGACGAGACCCAGTACTTC
- TRBJ2-5 TRBV6-5 - CASSSPRQGFQETQYF TGTGCCAGCAGTTCCCCCCGGCAGGGGTTCCAAGAGACCCAGTACTTC
once TRBJ1-5 TRBV10-3 TRBD1 CAISAGGLYSNQPQHF TGTGCCATCTCGGCAGGGGGACTTTATAGCAATCAGCCCCAGCATTTT
few TRBJ1-2 TRBV29-1 TRBD1 CSVAGTGKYGYTF TGCAGCGTGGCCGGGACAGGGAAGTATGGCTACACCTTC